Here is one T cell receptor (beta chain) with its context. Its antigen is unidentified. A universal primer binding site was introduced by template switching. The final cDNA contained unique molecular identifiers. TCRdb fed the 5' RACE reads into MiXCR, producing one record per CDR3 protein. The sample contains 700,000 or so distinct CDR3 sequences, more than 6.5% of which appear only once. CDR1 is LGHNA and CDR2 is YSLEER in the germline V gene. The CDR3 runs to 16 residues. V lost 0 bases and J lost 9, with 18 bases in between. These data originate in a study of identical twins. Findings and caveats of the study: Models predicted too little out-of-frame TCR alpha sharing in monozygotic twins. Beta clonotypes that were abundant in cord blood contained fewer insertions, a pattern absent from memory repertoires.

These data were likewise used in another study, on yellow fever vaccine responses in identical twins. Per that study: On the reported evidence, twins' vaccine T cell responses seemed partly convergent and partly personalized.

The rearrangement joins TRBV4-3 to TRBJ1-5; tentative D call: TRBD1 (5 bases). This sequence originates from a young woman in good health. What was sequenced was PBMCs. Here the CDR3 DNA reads TGCGCCAGCAGCCAAGATCCCCAGGGCGAGTTTGGGCCCCAGCATTTT. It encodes CASSQDPQGEFGPQHF.